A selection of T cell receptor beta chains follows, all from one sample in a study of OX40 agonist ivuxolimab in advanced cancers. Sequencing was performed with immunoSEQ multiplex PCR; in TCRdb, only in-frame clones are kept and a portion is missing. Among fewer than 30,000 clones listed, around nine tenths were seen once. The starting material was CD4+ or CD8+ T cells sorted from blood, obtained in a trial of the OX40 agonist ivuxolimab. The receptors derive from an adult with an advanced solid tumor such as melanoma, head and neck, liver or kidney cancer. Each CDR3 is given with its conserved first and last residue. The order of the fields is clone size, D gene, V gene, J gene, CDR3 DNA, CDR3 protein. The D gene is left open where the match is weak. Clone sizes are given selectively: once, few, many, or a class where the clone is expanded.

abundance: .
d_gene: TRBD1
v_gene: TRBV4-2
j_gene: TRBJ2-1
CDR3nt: TGTGCCAGCAGCCACGGGACAGGATATATGTATGAGCAGTTCTTC
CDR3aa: CASSHGTGYMYEQFF

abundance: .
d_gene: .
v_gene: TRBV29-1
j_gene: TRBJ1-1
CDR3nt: TGCAGCGTCCAAGCGGGGTGGGGGATGAACACTGAAGCTTTCTTT
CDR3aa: CSVQAGWGMNTEAFF

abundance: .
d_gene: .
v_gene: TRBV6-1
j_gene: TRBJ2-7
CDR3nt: TGTGCCAGCAGTTGGACTGGCTACGAGCAGTACTTC
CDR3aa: CASSWTGYEQYF

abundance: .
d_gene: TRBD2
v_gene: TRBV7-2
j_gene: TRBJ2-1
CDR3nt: TGTGCCAGCAGCTTAGCTCTAGCGGGAGTGGGCCATGAGCAGTTCTTC
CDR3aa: CASSLALAGVGHEQFF

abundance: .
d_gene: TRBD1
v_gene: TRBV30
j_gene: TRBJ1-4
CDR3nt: TGTGCGTCGACAGGGGAGGAAGAAAAACTGTTTTTT
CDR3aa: CASTGEEEKLFF

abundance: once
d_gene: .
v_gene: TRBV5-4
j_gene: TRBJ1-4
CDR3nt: TGTGCCAGCAGCTTCGCATTGACAGCAACTAATGAAAAACTGTTTTTT
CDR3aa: CASSFALTATNEKLFF

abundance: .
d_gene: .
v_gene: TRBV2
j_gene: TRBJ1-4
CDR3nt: TGTGCCAGCAGTGTGGAGGAGGGGTATGAAAAACTGTTTTTT
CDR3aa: CASSVEEGYEKLFF

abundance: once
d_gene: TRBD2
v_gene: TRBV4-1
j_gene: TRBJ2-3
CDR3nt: TGCGCCAGCAGCCAAGATAGGGAGGCGGGAGGGCTTGAGGATACGCAGTATTTT
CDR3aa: CASSQDREAGGLEDTQYF

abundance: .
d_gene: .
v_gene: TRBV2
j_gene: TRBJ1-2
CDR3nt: TGTGCCAGTCGATCGGGGGGGGCGCCTGGCTACACCTTC
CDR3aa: CASRSGGAPGYTF

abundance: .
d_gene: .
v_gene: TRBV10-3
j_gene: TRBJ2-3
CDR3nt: TGTGCCATCAGTGAGGGCGAGGGAGATACGCAGTATTTT
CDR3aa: CAISEGEGDTQYF

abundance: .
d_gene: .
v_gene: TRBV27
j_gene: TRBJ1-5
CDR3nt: TGTGCCAGCAGTTTAGGGAGGGGTGAGGGACGCAATCAGCCCCAGCATTTT
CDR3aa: CASSLGRGEGRNQPQHF

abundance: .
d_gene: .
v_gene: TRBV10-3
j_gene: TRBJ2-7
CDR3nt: TGTGCCATCACCCCCAGTCCGACCTACGAGCAGTACTTC
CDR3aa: CAITPSPTYEQYF

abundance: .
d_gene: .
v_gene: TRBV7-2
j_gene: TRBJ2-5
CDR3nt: TGTGCCAGCAGCTTAGTCAAGGCGGCCCGGGAGTTGTGGGAGACCCAGTACTTC
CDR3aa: CASSLVKAARELWETQYF

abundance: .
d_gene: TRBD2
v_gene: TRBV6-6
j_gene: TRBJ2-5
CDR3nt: TGTGCCAGCAAAACGGGGGGTAACCAAGAGACCCAGTACTTC
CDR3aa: CASKTGGNQETQYF

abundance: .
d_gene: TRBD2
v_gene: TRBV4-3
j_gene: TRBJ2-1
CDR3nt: TGCGCCAGCAGCCCCCGGACTAGCGGGAGTGGATACAATGAGCAGTTCTTC
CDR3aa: CASSPRTSGSGYNEQFF

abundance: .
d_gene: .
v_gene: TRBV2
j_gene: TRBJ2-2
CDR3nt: TGTGCCAGCAGGGACCACACCGGGGAGCTGTTTTTT
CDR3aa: CASRDHTGELFF

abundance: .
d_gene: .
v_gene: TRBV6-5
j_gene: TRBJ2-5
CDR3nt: TGTGCCACAAGTAACAGGTTTGAAGAGACCCAGTACTTC
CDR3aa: CATSNRFEETQYF

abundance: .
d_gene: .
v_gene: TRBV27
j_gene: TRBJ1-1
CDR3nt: TGTGCCAGCAGTTTATCGACAAAGGGGGACACTGAAGCTTTCTTT
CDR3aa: CASSLSTKGDTEAFF

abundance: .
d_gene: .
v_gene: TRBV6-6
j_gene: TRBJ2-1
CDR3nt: TGTGCCAGCAGTTCCCTGGTCCCTGGTGAGCAGTTCTTC
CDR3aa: CASSSLVPGEQFF

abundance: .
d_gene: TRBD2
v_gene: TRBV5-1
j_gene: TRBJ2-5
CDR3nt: TGCGCCAGCAGCTTGGCGACTAGCGGGACCCAAGAGACCCAGTACTTC
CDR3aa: CASSLATSGTQETQYF

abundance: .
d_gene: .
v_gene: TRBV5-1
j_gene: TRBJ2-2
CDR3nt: TGCGCCAGCAGTGTGGAGGCAGGGGACACCGGGGAGCTGTTTTTT
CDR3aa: CASSVEAGDTGELFF

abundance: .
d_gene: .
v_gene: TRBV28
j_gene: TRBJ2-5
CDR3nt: TGTGCCAGCAGTTCCTACCAAAGGGAGCAGTACTTC
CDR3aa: CASSSYQREQYF

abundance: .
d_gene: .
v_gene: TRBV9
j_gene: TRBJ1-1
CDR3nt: TGTGCCAGCAGCAGACGCGTAACGGTTGACACTGAAGCTTTCTTT
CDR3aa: CASSRRVTVDTEAFF

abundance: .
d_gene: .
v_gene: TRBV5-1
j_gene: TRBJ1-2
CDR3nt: TGCGCCAGCAGCAGCCCGGGACGGATTAGCGGCTACACCTTC
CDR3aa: CASSSPGRISGYTF

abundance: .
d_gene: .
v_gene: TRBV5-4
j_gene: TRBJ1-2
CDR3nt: TGTGCCAGCAGCTTGGACCGCGCCTATGGCTACACCTTC
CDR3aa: CASSLDRAYGYTF

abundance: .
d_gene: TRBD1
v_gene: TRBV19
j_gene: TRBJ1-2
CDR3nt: TGTGCCCATAGCTCTAAGGACAGGGGAAGAAGGAATGATGGCTACACCTTC
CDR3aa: CAHSSKDRGRRNDGYTF

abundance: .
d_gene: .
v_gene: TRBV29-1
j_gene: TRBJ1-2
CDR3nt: TGCAGCGTTGAGAGGACGGTCTATGGCTACACCTTC
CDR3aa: CSVERTVYGYTF

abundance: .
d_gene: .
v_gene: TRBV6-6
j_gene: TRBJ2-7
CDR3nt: TGTGCCAGCAGGGGGCAGGGAAACTACGAGCAGTACTTC
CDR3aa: CASRGQGNYEQYF

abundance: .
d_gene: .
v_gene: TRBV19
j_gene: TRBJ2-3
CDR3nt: TGTGCCAGCTACGACTATTATACGCAGTATTTT
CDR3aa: CASYDYYTQYF

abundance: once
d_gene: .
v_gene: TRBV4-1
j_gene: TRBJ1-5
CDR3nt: TGCGCCAGCAGCCAAAAAGGGACGGGCAATCAGCCCCAGCATTTT
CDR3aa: CASSQKGTGNQPQHF

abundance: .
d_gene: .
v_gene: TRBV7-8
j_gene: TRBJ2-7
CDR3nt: TGTGCCAGCAGCCCTCTTTTATCAACCTACGAGCAGTACTTC
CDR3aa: CASSPLLSTYEQYF